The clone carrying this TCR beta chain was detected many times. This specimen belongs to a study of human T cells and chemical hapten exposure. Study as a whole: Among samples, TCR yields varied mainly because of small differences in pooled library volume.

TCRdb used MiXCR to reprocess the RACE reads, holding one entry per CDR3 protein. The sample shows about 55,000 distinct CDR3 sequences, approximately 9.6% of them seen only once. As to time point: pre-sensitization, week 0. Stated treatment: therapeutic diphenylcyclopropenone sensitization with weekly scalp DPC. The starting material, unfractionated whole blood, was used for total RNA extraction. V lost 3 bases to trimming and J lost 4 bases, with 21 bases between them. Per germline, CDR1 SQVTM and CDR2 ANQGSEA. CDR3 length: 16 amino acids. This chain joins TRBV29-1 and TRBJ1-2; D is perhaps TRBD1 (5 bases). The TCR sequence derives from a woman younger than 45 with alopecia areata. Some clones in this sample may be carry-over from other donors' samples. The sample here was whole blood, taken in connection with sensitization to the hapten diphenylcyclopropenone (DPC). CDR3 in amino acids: CSVEGGAASSGYGYTF. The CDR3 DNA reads TGCAGCGTTGAGGGTGGGGCCGCGTCGTCCGGCTATGGCTACACCTTC.